This TCR beta chain appears in the sequencing data of a study of glioma-infiltrating T cells (dated by TCRdb to about 2016). With regard to the full study: Glioma tissue, non-neoplastic brain tissue and matched peripheral blood mononuclear cells were used as sources from which TCR alpha- and beta-chain repertoires were sequenced. The paired cohort comprised three low-grade glioma patients, about eight primary glioblastoma patients and three non-glioma patients contributing non-neoplastic brain tissue. To gauge divergence between tissue and blood T-cell populations, every tissue-infiltrating repertoire was compared against the peripheral blood repertoire from the same patient.

The iRepertoire nested amplicon-rescue multiplex PCR (arm-PCR) platform was used to amplify TCR alpha and beta CDR3 regions from RNA. The input for one-step reverse transcription and amplification was 100-400 ng of either tissue mRNA or PBMC total RNA. Following bead purification, Illumina adapters were added by a secondary multiplex PCR, and libraries between 200 and 400 bp were gel-purified. The libraries contained internal 6-nucleotide barcodes that were used for demultiplexing. Sequencing of the libraries was done on an Illumina MiSeq using 2x220 or 2x250 nucleotide paired-end reads. Per the authors' processing: Paired reads were merged using FLASH 1.2.11 and were aligned to the GRCh37 human genome using BWA-MEM, after which TRA and TRB reads were extracted. An IMGT-derived reference of cassette sequences and CDR3 motifs, with pseudogenes included, was used for V and J assignment. Reads were translated in three frames, and productive CDR3s were defined by a C…FGXG motif without stop codons. Clonotypes were defined as unique combinations of V-J cassette pair and CDR3 amino acid sequence. Filtering of reads was based on Hamming distance, with the threshold set by the sequence error rate of each sample in mapped regions. In TCRdb, the public reads were trimmed at Q25 with fastp and aligned with MiXCR, with productive beta chains retained. One record per CDR3 amino acid sequence lists the most common genes and DNA. TCRdb, not the authors, supplied the V and J calls. This sample comprises 95,000 to 110,000 distinct CDR3 sequences, about 30% of them detected only once. Jointly, the top ten make up approximately 43% of the sample.

The full study reports these points: Small numbers underpinned the group comparisons: eight glioblastoma patients, three low-grade glioma patients and three non-neoplastic patients. VJ-independent divergence between tissue and blood was found to be below expectation in non-neoplastic patients but above expectation in all gliomas, particularly low-grade gliomas. Tissue and blood shared very few CDR3 sequences, a result attributed to high CDR3 diversity and limited sampling.

Taken from cysteine to phenylalanine, the CDR3 has 13 residues. CDR3 DNA is the only sequence kept; it has 39 bases, read in frame from the first base. The germline V gene (reference sequence) sets CDR1 to LNHDA and CDR2 to SQIVND. V loses 4 bases, J loses 4 bases, and the germline ends lie 10 bases apart. On this clonotype itself: Its antigen has not been determined. Base-call qualities are not available, and no considerably larger clone is one nucleotide away.

The sequenced material came from glioma tissue, nonneoplastic brain tissue, or PBMCs (not recorded which). Recombination linked TRBV19 to TRBJ2-5, with a tentative D gene TRBD1 over 6 matching bases. The sequence derives from a human donor with low-grade glioma or glioblastoma, undergoing nonglioma brain surgery, or in good health (not recorded which). In nucleotides, the sequence is TGTGCCAGTAGTACAGGGGCTGGAGAGACCCAGTACTTC. It encodes CASSTGAGETQYF.